The 15 T cell receptor beta chains presented below share a single source sample, sequenced in a study of cytomegalovirus exposure and HLA in healthy donors. Researchers ran the PCR with 60 Vbeta and 13 Jbeta primers. Produced via immunoSEQ multiplex PCR; TCRdb's table is partial and in-frame only. The sample has 150,000 or so clones; more than 60% are singletons. The sequenced sample consisted of PBMCs. The receptors come from a woman in her thirties or forties in good health and CMV-seronegative.

The rearrangement uses TRBV5-4 and TRBJ1-4; 7 bases agree with TRBD1. V lost 2 bases to trimming and J lost 7 bases; unmatched junction nucleotides: 5. The length of the CDR3 is 14 residues. Germline loops: CDR1 SGHNT, CDR2 YYREEE (reference sequence). The DNA of the CDR3 is TGTGCCAGCAGCTTTAAGGGGGCGGGTGAAAAACTGTTTTTT. Protein product: CASSFKGAGEKLFF.

This chain connects TRBV6-1 to TRBJ1-5; 7 bases agree with TRBD1. CDR3 length equals 17 residues. V shed 4 bases, J shed 0 bases, and the junction held 9 bases outside the gene matches. CDR1 is MNHNS and CDR2 is SASEGT in the germline V gene. This CDR3 is CASSGTTGSASNQPQHF. CDR3 nucleotide sequence: TGTGCCAGCAGTGGGACGACAGGGAGCGCTAGCAATCAGCCCCAGCATTTT.

The chain carries TRBV6-6 and TRBJ2-7; no reliable D call. CDR1 and CDR2 (germline): MNHNY, SVGAGI (reference sequence). CDR3 length: 15 residues. Trimming cost V 2 bases and J 1 base, with 12 bases left between them. Here the CDR3 DNA reads TGTGCCAGCAGTTACAAGTCGAGCAAGTCCTACGAGCAGTACTTC. The encoded protein is CASSYKSSKSYEQYF.

V and J are TRBV5-1 and TRBJ1-1; D not resolved. The CDR3 consists of 15 residues. The germline CDR1 and CDR2 sequences are SGHRS and YFSETQ. The V gene lost 5 bases and the J gene lost 5 bases, with 19 bases spanning the gap. In nucleotides, the CDR3 is TGCGCCAGCAGTGTTTTGGAAGGAGGAGGAACTGAAGCTTTCTTT. This gives the protein CASSVLEGGGTEAFF.

The chain employs TRBV5-4 and TRBJ1-1; D may be TRBD1 (5 bases). Trimming stripped 2 bases from V and 1 base from J, with 6 bases between. CDR1 is SGHNT and CDR2 is YYREEE in the germline V gene (reference sequence). The CDR3 loop spans 13 amino acids. The CDR3 DNA follows: TGTGCCAGCAGCTTTACAGGGAACACTGAAGCTTTCTTT. Translating it yields CASSFTGNTEAFF.

The CDR3 nucleotides are TGTGCCATCAGTGCGGAGCCCAATCAGCCCCAGCATTTT. Its protein product is CAISAEPNQPQHF. This rearrangement joins TRBV10-3 to TRBJ1-5; no reliable D call. This CDR3 contains 13 residues. V was pared by 4 bases and J by 3 bases, with 7 bases between. The germline V gene has CDR1 ENHRY and CDR2 SYGVKD.

CDR3 DNA sequence: TGTGCCTGGACCACAGGTGTGACCCAGTACTTC. Protein sequence: CAWTTGVTQYF. This sequence joins TRBV30 and TRBJ2-5; possibly TRBD1 for D (5 bases). Looked up from germline, CDR1 is GTSNPN and CDR2 is SVGIG (reference sequence). The CDR3 spans 11 residues. Trimming took off 4 bases at V and 7 bases at J, with 10 bases between the two ends. The full variable domain, rest sourced from reference TRBV30 and TRBJ2-5, is SQTIHQWPATLVQPVGSPLSLECTVEGTSNPNLYWYRQAAGRGLQLLFYSVGIGQISSEVPQNLSASRPQDRQFILSSKKLLLSDSGFYLCAWTTGVTQYFGPGTRLLVL.

The V gene is TRBV4-1, the J gene TRBJ1-4; possibly TRBD1 for D (5 bases). The V gene's germline CDR1 is MGHRA and CDR2 YSYEKL. The CDR3 contains 17 residues. The ends were cut back, 2 bases at V and 4 bases at J, with 17 bases in the middle. This CDR3 is CASSQKSQGESNEKLFF. As DNA, the CDR3 is TGCGCCAGCAGCCAAAAGTCCCAGGGTGAAAGTAATGAAAAACTGTTTTTT.

The chain links TRBV9 to TRBJ2-7; TRBD2 matches 11 bases. The V gene's germline CDR1 is SGDLS and CDR2 YYNGEE. V shed 4 bases, J shed 3 bases, and the junction held 3 bases outside the gene matches. The CDR3 spans 14 residues. In nucleotides, the CDR3 is TGTGCCAGCAGCCCCGGGACTAGCGGCTACGAGCAGTACTTC. Translated, it gives CASSPGTSGYEQYF.

This clone was counted between two and nine times. This sequence joins TRBV5-4 and TRBJ1-2, with 9 positions matching TRBD1. The CDR3 sequence is 16 residues long. Germline V gene lookup returns CDR1 SGHNT and CDR2 YYREEE (reference sequence). Unmatched junction bases numbered 13, after V lost 3 bases and J lost 7 bases. The chain's CDR3 is CASSWADRGRGSGYTF. The CDR3 DNA reads as TGTGCCAGCAGCTGGGCGGACAGGGGCCGTGGATCTGGCTACACCTTC.

This clone occurred a few times. The sample holds other DNA sequences that translate to the same CDR3. DNA for the CDR3: TGTGCCAGCAGTTTAGGGGGGGATGGCTACACCTTC. Amino acid sequence: CASSLGGDGYTF. J is TRBJ1-2 and V is TRBV28, with TRBD1 as a possible D gene (5 bases). CDR3 length equals 12 residues. Germline V gene lookup returns CDR1 MDHEN and CDR2 SYDVKM. With 2 bases removed from V and 6 bases from J, the gap between germline ends came to 7 bases.

This sequence joins TRBV19 and TRBJ1-5; D is possibly TRBD1 (5 bases). CDR1 and CDR2 from the germline V gene are LNHDA and SQIVND (reference sequence). V lost 7 bases and J lost 6, with 19 bases in between. CDR3 size: 15 residues. CDR3: CASTQGGVRSQPQHF. For the CDR3, the DNA is TGTGCCAGTACCCAGGGAGGGGTACGTAGTCAGCCCCAGCATTTT.

The chain carries TRBV2 and TRBJ2-1; 7 positions agree with TRBD1. V shed 6 bases and J 3 bases; nucleotides not matched to a gene: 11. Germline CDR1 reads SNHLY; CDR2 reads FYNNEI. The CDR3 length is 16 residues. CDR3 in amino acids: CASSPSRDSLYNEQFF. The CDR3 DNA follows: TGTGCCAGCAGCCCAAGCCGGGACAGTCTCTACAATGAGCAGTTCTTC.

The rearrangement links TRBV14 to TRBJ1-2; no firm D call. The CDR3 has 13 residues. CDR1 SGHDN and CDR2 FVKESK come from the germline V gene. V was pared by 1 base and J by 5 bases, with 8 bases between. This CDR3 reads CASSQGSDYGYTF. CDR3 DNA: TGTGCCAGCAGCCAAGGGAGTGATTATGGCTACACCTTC.

The genes are TRBV6-4 and TRBJ2-7, with a tentative D call TRBD2 (5 bases). CDR1 is MRHNA, CDR2 SNTAGT, per germline. There are 12 residues in the CDR3. V was clipped by 2 bases and J by 9 bases, with 11 bases between them. The DNA of the CDR3 is TGTGCCAGCAGTGACCCTTCTGGGAGGCAGTACTTC. It specifies CASSDPSGRQYF.